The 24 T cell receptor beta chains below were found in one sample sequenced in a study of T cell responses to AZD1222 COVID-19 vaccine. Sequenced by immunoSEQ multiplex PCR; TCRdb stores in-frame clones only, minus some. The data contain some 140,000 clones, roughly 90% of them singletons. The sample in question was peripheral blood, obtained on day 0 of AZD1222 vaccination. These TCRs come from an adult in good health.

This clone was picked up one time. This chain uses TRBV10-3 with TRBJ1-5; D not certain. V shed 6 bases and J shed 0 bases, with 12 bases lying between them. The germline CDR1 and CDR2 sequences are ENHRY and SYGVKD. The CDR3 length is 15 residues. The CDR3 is CAISPGRNSNQPQHF. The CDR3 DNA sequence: TGTGCCATCAGCCCGGGCCGCAATAGCAATCAGCCCCAGCATTTT.

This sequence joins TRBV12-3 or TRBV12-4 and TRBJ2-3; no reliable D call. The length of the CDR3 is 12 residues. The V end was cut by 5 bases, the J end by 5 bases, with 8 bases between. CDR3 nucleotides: TGTGCCAGCAGTCCCCACGAAGATACGCAGTATTTT. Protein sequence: CASSPHEDTQYF.

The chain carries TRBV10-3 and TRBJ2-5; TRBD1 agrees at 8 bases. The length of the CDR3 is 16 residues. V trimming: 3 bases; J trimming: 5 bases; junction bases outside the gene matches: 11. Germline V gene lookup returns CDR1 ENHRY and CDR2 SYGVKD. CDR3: CAISDGRGRSWETQYF. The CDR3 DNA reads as TGTGCCATCAGTGACGGCAGGGGGCGAAGTTGGGAGACCCAGTACTTC.

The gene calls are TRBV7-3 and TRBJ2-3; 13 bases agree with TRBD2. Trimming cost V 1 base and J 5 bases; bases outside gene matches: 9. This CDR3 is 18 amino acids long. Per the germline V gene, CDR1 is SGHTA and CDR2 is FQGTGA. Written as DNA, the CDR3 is TGTGCCAGCAGCTTAAGGATTACGGGACTAGCGGGAATAGATACGCAGTATTTT. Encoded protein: CASSLRITGLAGIDTQYF.

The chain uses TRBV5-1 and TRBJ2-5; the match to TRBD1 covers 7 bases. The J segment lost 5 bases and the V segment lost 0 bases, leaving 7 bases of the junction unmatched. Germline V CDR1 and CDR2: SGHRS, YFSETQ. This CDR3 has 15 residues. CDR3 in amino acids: CASSLDKQGRETQYF. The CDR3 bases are TGCGCCAGCAGCTTGGATAAACAGGGGCGGGAGACCCAGTACTTC. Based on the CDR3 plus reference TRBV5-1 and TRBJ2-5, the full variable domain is KAGVTQTPRYLIKTRGQQVTLSCSPISGHRSVSWYQQTPGQGLQFLFEYFSETQRNKGNFPGRFSGRQFSNSRSEMNVSTLELGDSALYLCASSLDKQGRETQYFGPGTRLLVL.

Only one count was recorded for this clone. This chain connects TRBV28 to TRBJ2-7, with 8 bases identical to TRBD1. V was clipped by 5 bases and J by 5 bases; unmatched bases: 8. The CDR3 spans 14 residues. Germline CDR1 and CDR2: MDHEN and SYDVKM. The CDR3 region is CASSPDRGQDEQYF. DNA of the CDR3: TGTGCCAGCAGTCCTGACAGGGGCCAGGACGAGCAGTACTTC.

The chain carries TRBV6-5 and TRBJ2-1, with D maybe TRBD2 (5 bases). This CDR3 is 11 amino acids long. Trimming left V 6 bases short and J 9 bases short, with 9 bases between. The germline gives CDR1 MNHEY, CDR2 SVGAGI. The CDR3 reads CASSLGSEQFF. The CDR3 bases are TGTGCCAGCAGCCTGGGGAGTGAGCAGTTCTTC.

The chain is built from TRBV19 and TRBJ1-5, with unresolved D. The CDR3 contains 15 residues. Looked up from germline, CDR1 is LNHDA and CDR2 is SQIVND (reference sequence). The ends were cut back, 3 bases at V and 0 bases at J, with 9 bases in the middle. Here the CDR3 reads CASSINTFSNQPQHF. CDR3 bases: TGTGCCAGTAGTATTAACACCTTTAGCAATCAGCCCCAGCATTTT.

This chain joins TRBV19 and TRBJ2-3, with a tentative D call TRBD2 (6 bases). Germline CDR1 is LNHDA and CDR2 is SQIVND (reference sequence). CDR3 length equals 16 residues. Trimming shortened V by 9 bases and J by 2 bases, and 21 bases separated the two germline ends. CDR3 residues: CASRDGGGGTTDTQYF. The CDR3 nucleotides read TGTGCCAGCCGGGACGGGGGTGGAGGGACCACAGATACGCAGTATTTT.

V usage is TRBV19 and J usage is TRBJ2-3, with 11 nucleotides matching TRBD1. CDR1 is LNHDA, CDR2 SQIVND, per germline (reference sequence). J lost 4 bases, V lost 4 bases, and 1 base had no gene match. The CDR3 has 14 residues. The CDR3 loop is CASSKDRGPDTQYF. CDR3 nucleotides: TGTGCCAGTAGTAAGGACAGGGGGCCAGATACGCAGTATTTT.

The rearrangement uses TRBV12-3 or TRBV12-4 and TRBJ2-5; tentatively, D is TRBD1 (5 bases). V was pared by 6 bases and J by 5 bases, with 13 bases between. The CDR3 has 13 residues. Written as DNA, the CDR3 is TGTGCCAGCAGGGCTCAGGGTTTTGAGACCCAGTACTTC. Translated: CASRAQGFETQYF.

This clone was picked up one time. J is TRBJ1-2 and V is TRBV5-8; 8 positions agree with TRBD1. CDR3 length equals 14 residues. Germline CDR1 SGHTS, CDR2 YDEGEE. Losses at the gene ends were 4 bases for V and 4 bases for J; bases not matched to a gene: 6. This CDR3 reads CASSHRGMAYGYTF. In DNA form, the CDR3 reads TGTGCCAGCAGCCACAGGGGGATGGCCTATGGCTACACCTTC.

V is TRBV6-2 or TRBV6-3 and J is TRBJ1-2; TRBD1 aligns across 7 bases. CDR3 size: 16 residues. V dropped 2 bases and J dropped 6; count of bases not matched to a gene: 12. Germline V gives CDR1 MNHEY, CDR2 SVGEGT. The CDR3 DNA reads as TGTGCCAGCAGTTACATAGGCACAGGGGATACGAATGGCTACACCTTC. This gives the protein CASSYIGTGDTNGYTF.

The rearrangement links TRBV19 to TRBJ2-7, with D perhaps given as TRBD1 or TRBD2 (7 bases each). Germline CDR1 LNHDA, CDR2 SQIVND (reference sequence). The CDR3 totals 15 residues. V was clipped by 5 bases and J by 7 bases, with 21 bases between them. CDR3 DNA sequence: TGTGCCAGTAGTGCCCGACAGGGCCCGGGAGGAGAGCAGTACTTC. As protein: CASSARQGPGGEQYF.

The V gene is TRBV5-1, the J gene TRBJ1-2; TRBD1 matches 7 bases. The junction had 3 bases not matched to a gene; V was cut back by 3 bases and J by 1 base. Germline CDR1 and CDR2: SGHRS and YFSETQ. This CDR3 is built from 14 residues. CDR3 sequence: CASSSGTVNYGYTF. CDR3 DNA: TGCGCCAGCAGCTCCGGGACAGTTAACTATGGCTACACCTTC.

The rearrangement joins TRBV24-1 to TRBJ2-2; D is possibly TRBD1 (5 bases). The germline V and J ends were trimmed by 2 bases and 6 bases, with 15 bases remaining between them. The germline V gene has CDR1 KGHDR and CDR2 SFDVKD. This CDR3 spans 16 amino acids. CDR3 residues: CATSDSGKVGPGELFF. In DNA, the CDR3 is TGTGCCACCAGTGATTCAGGGAAAGTTGGTCCCGGGGAGCTGTTTTTT.

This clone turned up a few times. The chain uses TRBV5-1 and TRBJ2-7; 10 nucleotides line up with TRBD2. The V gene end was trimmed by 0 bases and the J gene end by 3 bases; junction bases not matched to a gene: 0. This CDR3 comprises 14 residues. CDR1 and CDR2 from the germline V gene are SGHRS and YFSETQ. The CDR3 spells CASSLASGSYEQYF. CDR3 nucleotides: TGCGCCAGCAGCTTGGCTAGCGGGAGCTACGAGCAGTACTTC.

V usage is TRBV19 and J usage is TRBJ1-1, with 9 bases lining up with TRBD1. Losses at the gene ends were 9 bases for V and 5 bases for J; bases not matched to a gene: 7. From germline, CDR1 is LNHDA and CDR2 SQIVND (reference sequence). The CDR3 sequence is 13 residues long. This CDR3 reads CASAPGQGTEAFF. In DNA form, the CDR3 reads TGTGCCAGCGCACCGGGACAGGGAACTGAAGCTTTCTTT.

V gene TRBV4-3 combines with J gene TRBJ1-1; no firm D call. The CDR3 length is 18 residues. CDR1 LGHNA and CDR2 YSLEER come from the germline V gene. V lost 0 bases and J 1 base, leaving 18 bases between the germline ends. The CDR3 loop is CASSQDFQVLTKNTEAFF. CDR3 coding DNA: TGCGCCAGCAGCCAAGATTTTCAGGTCCTCACCAAGAACACTGAAGCTTTCTTT.

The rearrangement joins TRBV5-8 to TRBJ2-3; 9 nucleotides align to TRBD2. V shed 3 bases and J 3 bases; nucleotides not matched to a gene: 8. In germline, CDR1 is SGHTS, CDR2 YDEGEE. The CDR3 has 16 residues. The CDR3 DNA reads TGTGCCAGCAGCTCAATAGCGGGAGCAAGGACAGATACGCAGTATTTT. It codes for CASSSIAGARTDTQYF. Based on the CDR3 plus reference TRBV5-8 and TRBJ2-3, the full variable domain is EAGVTQSPTHLIKTRGQQATLRCSPISGHTSVYWYQQALGLGLQFLLWYDEGEERNRGNFPPRFSGRQFPNYSSELNVNALELEDSALYLCASSSIAGARTDTQYFGPGTRLTVL.

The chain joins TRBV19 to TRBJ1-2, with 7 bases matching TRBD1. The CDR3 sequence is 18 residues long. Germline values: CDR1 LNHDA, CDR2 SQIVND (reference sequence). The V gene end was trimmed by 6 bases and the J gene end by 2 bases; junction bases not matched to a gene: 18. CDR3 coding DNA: TGTGCCAGTAGCCCGAGGCCTTCACGACAGGGAGAAAACTATGGCTACACCTTC. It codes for CASSPRPSRQGENYGYTF.

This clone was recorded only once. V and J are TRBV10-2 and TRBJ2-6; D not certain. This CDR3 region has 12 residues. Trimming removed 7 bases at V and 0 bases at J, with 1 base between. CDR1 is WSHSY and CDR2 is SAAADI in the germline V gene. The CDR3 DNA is TGCGCCAGCACCTCTGGGGCCAACGTCCTGACTTTC. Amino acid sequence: CASTSGANVLTF.

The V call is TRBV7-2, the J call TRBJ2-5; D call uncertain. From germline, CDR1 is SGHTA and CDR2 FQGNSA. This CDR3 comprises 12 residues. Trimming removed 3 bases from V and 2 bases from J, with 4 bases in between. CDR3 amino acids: CASSFGQETQYF. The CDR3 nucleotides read TGTGCCAGCAGCTTCGGGCAAGAGACCCAGTACTTC.

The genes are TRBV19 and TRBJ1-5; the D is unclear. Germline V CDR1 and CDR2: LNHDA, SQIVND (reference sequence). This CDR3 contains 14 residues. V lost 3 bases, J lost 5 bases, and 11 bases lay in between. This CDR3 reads CASSMRSSDQPQHF. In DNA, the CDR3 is TGTGCCAGTAGTATGCGAAGCAGTGATCAGCCCCAGCATTTT.